Listed below are T cell receptor beta chains from one sample, sequenced in a study of T-cell memory formation after mild COVID-19. A single record per CDR3 protein comes from TCRdb applying MiXCR to the 5' RACE reads. The table shows around 150,000 distinct CDR3 sequences, with around 30% occurring only once. Specimen: PBMCs or a T cell subset sorted from them (not recorded which). Every receptor here comes from an adult woman who had mild COVID-19 (a few samples of this study predate the infection). Cell type and time point are not known. CDR3s include the opening cysteine and the closing phenylalanine or tryptophan. The order of the fields is clone size, V gene, D gene, J gene, CDR3 protein, CDR3 DNA. D genes are given only for firm matches. Clone size is stated in some rows and not others, as once, few, many or a class when expanded.

size: -; V: TRBV27; D: TRBD1; J: TRBJ1-1; CDR3: CASSLTGVSTEAFF; DNA: TGTGCCAGCAGCCTAACAGGGGTGAGCACTGAAGCTTTCTTT
size: -; V: TRBV19; D: -; J: TRBJ2-7; CDR3: CARIQGVHEQYF; DNA: TGTGCCAGAATACAGGGTGTCCACGAGCAGTACTTC
size: few; V: TRBV15; D: TRBD2; J: TRBJ2-5; CDR3: CATSSLAGAEEETQYF; DNA: TGTGCCACCAGCAGTTTAGCGGGGGCGGAGGAAGAGACCCAGTACTTC
size: -; V: TRBV7-9; D: -; J: TRBJ2-1; CDR3: CASSVGTAYNEQFF; DNA: TGTGCCAGCAGCGTGGGGACCGCTTACAATGAGCAGTTCTTC
size: -; V: TRBV5-4; D: TRBD2; J: TRBJ2-3; CDR3: CASSQNSGRHADTQYF; DNA: TGTGCCAGCAGCCAAAATAGCGGGAGGCACGCAGATACGCAGTATTTT
size: -; V: TRBV19; D: -; J: TRBJ1-2; CDR3: CASSPAPVGGYTF; DNA: TGTGCCAGTTCCCCGGCTCCGGTTGGTGGCTACACCTTC
size: -; V: TRBV6-5; D: -; J: TRBJ2-7; CDR3: CASRVRFTAYEQYF; DNA: TGTGCCAGCAGGGTCCGGTTTACAGCCTACGAGCAGTACTTC
size: -; V: TRBV30; D: TRBD1; J: TRBJ1-1; CDR3: CAWSGVGQGNTEAFF; DNA: TGTGCCTGGAGTGGAGTTGGACAGGGGAACACTGAAGCTTTCTTT
size: few; V: TRBV12-3/TRBV12-4; D: TRBD1; J: TRBJ1-1; CDR3: CASSLEGGITEAFF; DNA: TGTGCCAGCAGTTTGGAAGGGGGCATCACTGAAGCTTTCTTT
size: few; V: TRBV7-9; D: TRBD1; J: TRBJ1-5; CDR3: CASSSGTGVNQPQHF; DNA: TGTGCCAGCAGCTCCGGGACAGGGGTCAATCAGCCCCAGCATTTT
size: -; V: TRBV7-2; D: TRBD2; J: TRBJ2-1; CDR3: CASTPSGTSGGNEQFF; DNA: TGTGCCAGCACCCCTTCTGGGACTAGCGGGGGGAATGAGCAGTTCTTC
size: few; V: TRBV7-9; D: -; J: TRBJ1-1; CDR3: CASSLSLSVQEAFF; DNA: TGTGCCAGCAGCTTAAGTCTGTCGGTACAGGAAGCTTTCTTT
size: -; V: TRBV25-1; D: -; J: TRBJ1-2; CDR3: CASGPSANYGYTF; DNA: TGTGCCAGCGGACCCTCAGCAAACTATGGCTACACCTTC
size: -; V: TRBV7-6; D: -; J: TRBJ1-3; CDR3: CASSLARQVGGDTIYF; DNA: TGTGCCAGCAGCTTAGCGCGTCAGGTCGGAGGTGACACCATATATTTT
size: few; V: TRBV5-1; D: -; J: TRBJ2-1; CDR3: CASSLRTRTYNEQFF; DNA: TGCGCCAGCAGCTTGCGGACACGGACCTACAATGAGCAGTTCTTC
size: -; V: TRBV2; D: -; J: TRBJ2-5; CDR3: CASSATSETQYF; DNA: TGTGCCAGCAGTGCAACTAGCGAGACCCAGTACTTC
size: -; V: TRBV5-1; D: -; J: TRBJ2-3; CDR3: CASSLQASPTDTQYF; DNA: TGCGCCAGCAGCTTGCAGGCTAGTCCCACAGATACGCAGTATTTT
size: few; V: TRBV12-5; D: TRBD2; J: TRBJ2-1; CDR3: CASGPALKTSGIDSYNEQFF; DNA: TGTGCTAGTGGTCCAGCTCTCAAGACTAGCGGGATAGACTCCTACAATGAGCAGTTCTTC
size: -; V: TRBV7-9; D: -; J: TRBJ2-5; CDR3: CASSLGNGQETQYF; DNA: TGTGCCAGCAGCTTAGGAAACGGCCAAGAGACCCAGTACTTC
size: -; V: TRBV6-5; D: -; J: TRBJ2-5; CDR3: CASRRGPTTQYF; DNA: TGTGCCAGCAGACGGGGACCGACGACCCAGTACTTC
size: -; V: TRBV5-1; D: -; J: TRBJ2-1; CDR3: CASSLAGTSNEQFF; DNA: TGCGCCAGCAGCTTGGCCGGGACCTCCAATGAGCAGTTCTTC
size: -; V: TRBV7-6; D: -; J: TRBJ2-5; CDR3: CASSRMGEQETQYF; DNA: TGTGCCAGCAGCCGCATGGGGGAGCAAGAGACCCAGTACTTC
size: -; V: TRBV12-3/TRBV12-4; D: -; J: TRBJ2-3; CDR3: CASTLNALAGITNTQYF; DNA: TGTGCCAGCACTCTGAATGCCCTGGCAGGGATAACGAATACGCAGTATTTT
size: few; V: TRBV7-3; D: -; J: TRBJ2-1; CDR3: CASSLFATANRVVEQFF; DNA: TGTGCCAGCAGCTTATTCGCCACCGCTAACAGGGTCGTTGAGCAGTTCTTC
size: -; V: TRBV15; D: -; J: TRBJ2-1; CDR3: CATSSPLRGAPTRNEQFF; DNA: TGTGCCACCAGCAGCCCCTTGAGAGGGGCGCCTACAAGGAATGAGCAGTTCTTC
size: -; V: TRBV5-1; D: -; J: TRBJ2-2; CDR3: CASSPQGTGELFF; DNA: TGCGCCAGCAGCCCGCAGGGAACCGGGGAGCTGTTTTTT
size: -; V: TRBV29-1; D: -; J: TRBJ2-3; CDR3: CSVTGGLGSSTDTQYF; DNA: TGCAGCGTCACGGGTGGGCTGGGATCTAGCACAGATACGCAGTATTTT
size: few; V: TRBV7-2; D: -; J: TRBJ2-5; CDR3: CASSLSSGPQETQYF; DNA: TGTGCCAGCAGCTTAAGTTCGGGACCCCAAGAGACCCAGTACTTC
size: -; V: TRBV7-6; D: TRBD2; J: TRBJ2-7; CDR3: CASSLGLAGEGEQYF; DNA: TGTGCCAGCAGCCTCGGACTAGCGGGAGAAGGCGAGCAGTACTTC
size: few; V: TRBV30; D: -; J: TRBJ2-3; CDR3: CAWSVGGSTDTQYF; DNA: TGTGCCTGGAGTGTAGGTGGGAGCACAGATACGCAGTATTTT
size: few; V: TRBV11-2; D: TRBD2; J: TRBJ2-1; CDR3: CASSIGLAGENYNEQFF; DNA: TGTGCCAGCAGCATTGGACTAGCGGGGGAAAACTACAATGAGCAGTTCTTC
size: -; V: TRBV29-1; D: TRBD2; J: TRBJ2-1; CDR3: CSVDAFVSAGVEDEQFF; DNA: TGCAGCGTTGATGCCTTTGTATCCGCGGGAGTTGAGGATGAGCAGTTCTTC
size: few; V: TRBV24-1; D: TRBD2; J: TRBJ2-3; CDR3: CATSDLSAAGGLDTQYF; DNA: TGTGCCACCAGTGACCTCTCCGCTGCGGGAGGACTAGATACGCAGTATTTT
size: -; V: TRBV6-5; D: -; J: TRBJ1-4; CDR3: CASSYSPGGGEKLFF; DNA: TGTGCCAGCAGTTACTCGCCGGGGGGCGGTGAAAAACTGTTTTTT
size: -; V: TRBV29-1; D: -; J: TRBJ2-1; CDR3: CSVGHRGHNEQFF; DNA: TGCAGCGTGGGACATCGAGGGCACAATGAGCAGTTCTTC
size: -; V: TRBV12-3/TRBV12-4; D: -; J: TRBJ1-2; CDR3: CASSATNYGYTF; DNA: TGTGCCAGCAGTGCAACCAACTATGGCTACACCTTC
size: -; V: TRBV6-2/TRBV6-3; D: TRBD2; J: TRBJ2-2; CDR3: CASSYSTSGDSTGELFF; DNA: TGTGCCAGCAGTTACTCGACTAGCGGGGATAGCACCGGGGAGCTGTTTTTT
size: -; V: TRBV18; D: TRBD1; J: TRBJ2-7; CDR3: CASSLTGLEQYF; DNA: TGTGCCAGCTCACTGACAGGGCTCGAGCAGTACTTC
size: few; V: TRBV7-2; D: -; J: TRBJ1-1; CDR3: CASSLGPGDTEAFF; DNA: TGTGCCAGCAGCTTAGGGCCAGGGGACACTGAAGCTTTCTTT
size: few; V: TRBV6-5; D: TRBD1; J: TRBJ1-6; CDR3: CASSTRTGFNSPLHF; DNA: TGTGCCAGCAGTACCCGGACAGGGTTTAATTCACCCCTCCACTTT